Included here is one T cell receptor beta chain sequence, with context. V lost 6 bases and J lost 0; bases outside the gene matches: 5. The CDR3 spans 14 residues. Germline-derived CDR1 and CDR2 are MDHEN and SYDVKM. This sample is part of a study of blood T cell repertoires in COVID-19. Across the study: Material from acute and convalescent COVID-19 was sourced from the United States, Italy and Spain. PBMCs, B-cell-depleted T cells, or T cells provided the cDNA or gDNA that made up the material.

In the source study's methods: It was from reference gene primer amplification that nucleated cell counts were estimated. The method was immunoSEQ multiplex PCR; TCRdb's version includes in-frame clones alone and lacks a portion of them. The V and J calls and clone size are taken from that table; D and trimming were inferred from the DNA. The repertoire holds about 290,000 clones, with around four fifths as singletons. The chain uses TRBV28 and TRBJ2-7; 7 positions match TRBD1. Sequencing input: peripheral blood. The source of this sequence is a woman in her forties or fifties with active or convalescent COVID-19. In nucleotides, the CDR3 is TGTGCCAGCAGGGGGACAGTCCCCTCCTACGAGCAGTACTTC. Its translation: CASRGTVPSYEQYF. Full variable domain (remainder filled in from reference TRBV28 and TRBJ2-7): DVKVTQSSRYLVKRTGEKVFLECVQDMDHENMFWYRQDPGLGLRLIYFSYDVKMKEKGDIPEGYSVSREKKERFSLILESASTNQTSMYLCASRGTVPSYEQYFGPGTRLTVT.